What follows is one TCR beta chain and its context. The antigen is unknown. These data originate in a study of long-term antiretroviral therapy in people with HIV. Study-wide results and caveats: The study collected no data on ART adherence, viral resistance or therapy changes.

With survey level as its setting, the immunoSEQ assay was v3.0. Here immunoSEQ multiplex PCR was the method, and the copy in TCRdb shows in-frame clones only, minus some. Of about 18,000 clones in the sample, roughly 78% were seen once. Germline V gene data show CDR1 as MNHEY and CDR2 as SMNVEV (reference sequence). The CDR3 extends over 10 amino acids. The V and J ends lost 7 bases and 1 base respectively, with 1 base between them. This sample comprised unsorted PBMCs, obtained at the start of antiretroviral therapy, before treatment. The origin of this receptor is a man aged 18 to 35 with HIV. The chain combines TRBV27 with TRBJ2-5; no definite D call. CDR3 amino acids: CASIQETQYF. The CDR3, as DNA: TGTGCCAGCATCCAAGAGACCCAGTACTTC.